These 13 T cell receptor beta chains originate from one sample sequenced in a study of shared clonotypes between healthy human individuals. The repertoire was sequenced with immunoSEQ multiplex PCR; TCRdb's copy has only in-frame clones and lacks some. Of 500,000 to 650,000 clones detected, about 80% appear once; the ten largest clones hold more than 10%. Sequencing was carried out using PBMCs. The receptors here all came from a woman aged 40-49 years in good health. Some clones in this sample may be carry-over from other donors' samples.

This chain links TRBV7-9 with TRBJ1-1; 8 nucleotides align to TRBD1. The V and J ends lost 1 base and 5 bases, in that order; junction bases with no gene match: 9. From germline, CDR1 is SEHNR and CDR2 FQNEAQ (reference sequence). The CDR3 consists of 16 residues. The CDR3 DNA is TGTGCCAGCAGCTTAGGCCAGGGGGCAGGGGAGACTGAAGCTTTCTTT. Translating gives CASSLGQGAGETEAFF.

The chain joins TRBV27 to TRBJ2-1; D uncertain. Germline assignment: CDR1 MNHEY and CDR2 SMNVEV (reference sequence). The CDR3 has 13 amino acids. Trimming took 2 bases from V and 5 from J, leaving 7 bases between them. CDR3: CASSLDTNNEQFF. The CDR3 coding sequence is TGTGCCAGCAGTTTAGATACCAACAATGAGCAGTTCTTC.

V gene TRBV7-6 combines with J gene TRBJ2-1; tentatively, D is TRBD1 (6 bases). Germline lookup yields CDR1 SGHVS and CDR2 FNYEAQ. Trimming cost V 4 bases and J 9 bases, with 25 bases left between them. This CDR3 region has 17 residues. CDR3 loop: CASSSRMNGTPQGEQFF. The CDR3 DNA is TGTGCCAGCAGCTCACGGATGAACGGGACACCCCAGGGTGAGCAGTTCTTC.

This clone was found a few times. This likely traces to a read error, being one base from a far larger clone. Other DNA sequences within the sample encode an identical CDR3. V and J are TRBV6-4 and TRBJ2-2; no firm D call. Germline values: CDR1 MRHNA, CDR2 SNTAGT. The V and J ends lost 4 bases and 8 bases respectively, with 11 bases between them. The CDR3 loop spans 13 amino acids. CDR3 protein: CASSAGPTGELFF. CDR3 nucleotide sequence: TGTGCCAGCAGTGCCGGTCCCACTGGGGAGCTGTTTTTT.

Comments on this clone: A far larger clone lies a single base away; this is likely a read error. The chain has TRBV28 and TRBJ1-1; D gene uncertain. CDR1 MDHEN and CDR2 SYDVKM come from the germline V gene. The CDR3 totals 13 residues. The DNA of the CDR3 is TGTGCCAGCACCTTTTTGGTGAGCACTGGAGCTTTCTTT. This sequence encodes CASTFLVSTGAFF.

Details on this clone: Different DNA sequences within this sample yield the same CDR3. CDR3 DNA sequence: TGTGCCAGCAGCGTAGGGGTTGAGCAGTTCTTC. Its translation is CASSVGVEQFF. The chain couples TRBV9 to TRBJ2-1; D not certain. The V gene's germline CDR1 is SGDLS and CDR2 YYNGEE. V was shortened by 0 bases and J by 9 bases, with 4 bases between the two germline ends. The CDR3 runs 11 residues. The variable domain in full, with the rest retrieved from reference TRBV9 and TRBJ2-1, is DSGVTQTPKHLITATGQRVTLRCSPRSGDLSVYWYQQSLDQGLQFLIQYYNGEERAKGNILERFSAQQFPDLHSELNLSSLELGDSALYFCASSVGVEQFFGPGTRLTVL.

This clone has a count of ten or more. The chain couples TRBV30 to TRBJ2-7; D call uncertain. Looked up from germline, CDR1 is GTSNPN and CDR2 is SVGIG (reference sequence). The CDR3 runs to 14 residues. V dropped 4 bases and J dropped 7 bases, with 20 bases sitting between them. CDR3 coding DNA: TGTGCCTGGACGGTGATGAGGTTTCAAGGGGAGCAGTACTTC. This translates into CAWTVMRFQGEQYF.

In regard to this clone: A read error is likely here: a far larger clone is one base away. The J gene is TRBJ1-1, the V gene TRBV5-4; the D gene is possibly TRBD1 (5 bases). Germline V CDR1 and CDR2: SGHNT, YYREEE (reference sequence). The CDR3 runs 13 residues. Trimming shortened V by 5 bases and J by 5 bases, and 13 bases separated the two germline ends. In DNA form, the CDR3 reads TGTGCCAGCAGACCCGTGACAGAGACTGAAGCTTTCTTT. It encodes CASRPVTETEAFF.

A note on this clone: A read error may be the cause here, since a much bigger clone is one base away. This rearrangement joins TRBV29-1 to TRBJ2-2, with D perhaps TRBD2 (6 bases). The V end was cut by 7 bases, the J end by 1 base, with 13 bases between. CDR1 SQVTM and CDR2 ANQGSEA come from the germline V gene. This CDR3 has 14 residues. CDR3 sequence reads: CSGYTGVNTGELFF. Written as DNA, the CDR3 is TGCAGCGGATATACGGGAGTGAACACCGGGGAGCTGTTTTTT.

The chain employs TRBV18 and TRBJ1-3, with a tentative D call TRBD1 (6 bases). V lost 5 bases and J lost 0, with 14 bases in between. The germline gives CDR1 KGHSH, CDR2 LQKENI. This CDR3 is built from 16 residues. CDR3 nucleotide sequence: TGTGCCAGCTCAGGGAACAGGGCAATCTCTGGAAACACCATATATTTT. Translation: CASSGNRAISGNTIYF. The variable domain in full, with the rest retrieved from reference TRBV18 and TRBJ1-3, is NAGVMQNPRHLVRRRGQEARLRCSPMKGHSHVYWYRQLPEEGLKFMVYLQKENIIDESGMPKERFSAEFPKEGPSILRIQQVVRGDSAAYFCASSGNRAISGNTIYFGEGSWLTVV.

The V and J genes are TRBV4-2 and TRBJ1-2; no definite D call. V shed 0 bases and J shed 1 base, with 6 bases lying between them. CDR1 is LGHNA and CDR2 is YNFKEQ in the germline V gene. The CDR3 runs to 14 residues. CDR3 in DNA: TGTGCCAGCAGCCAAGAAAGCCTTAACTATGGCTACACCTTC. The encoded protein is CASSQESLNYGYTF.

V usage is TRBV2 and J usage is TRBJ1-5; D call uncertain. Trimming cost V 0 bases and J 6 bases, with 12 bases left between them. Germline-derived CDR1 and CDR2 are SNHLY and FYNNEI. This CDR3 has 15 residues. This CDR3 reads CASSEARVVGQPQHF. The DNA of the CDR3 is TGTGCCAGCAGTGAAGCTAGGGTTGTCGGTCAGCCCCAGCATTTT.

This clone was recorded many times. Other nucleotide sequences in the sample specify the same CDR3. J is TRBJ1-5 and V is TRBV18; D call uncertain. Trimming shortened V by 2 bases and J by 0 bases, and 5 bases separated the two germline ends. Germline V gene lookup returns CDR1 KGHSH and CDR2 LQKENI. There are 14 residues in the CDR3. The CDR3 loop is CASSPGNSNQPQHF. In DNA, the CDR3 is TGTGCCAGCTCACCAGGGAATAGCAATCAGCCCCAGCATTTT.